The next 13 T cell receptor beta chains were all read from a single sample in a study of beta chain features in type 1 diabetes. Reverse transcription of all isolated RNA meant that expressed TCRB transcripts were sequenced. Data came from immunoSEQ multiplex PCR; TCRdb stores just in-frame clones and leaves some out. The sample records just over 600,000 clones, roughly a sixth being singletons. Specimen: naive CD4+ T cells from blood. These receptors came from a man younger than 35 in good health.

This chain links TRBV7-3 with TRBJ2-5; D is unresolved. Germline CDR1 and CDR2: SGHTA and FQGTGA. The CDR3 extends over 13 amino acids. V lost 6 bases, J lost 7 bases, and 15 bases lay in between. The CDR3 DNA reads TGTGCCAGCAGTCTCAATATGCGAGGGACCCAGTACTTC. Translation: CASSLNMRGTQYF.

This clone was observed a handful of times. This chain joins TRBV14 and TRBJ1-2; D uncertain. The CDR3 runs to 16 residues. Germline loops: CDR1 SGHDN, CDR2 FVKESK. The V end lost 0 bases, the J end lost 5 bases, and 16 bases lay between the germline ends. CDR3 sequence reads: CASSQDRTAKRYGYTF. The CDR3 nucleotides are TGTGCCAGCAGCCAAGATAGAACAGCCAAGAGATATGGCTACACCTTC.

This clone was counted a few times. The chain has TRBV28 and TRBJ1-1; D not certain. Trimming removed 6 bases from V and 1 base from J, with 15 bases in between. The length of the CDR3 is 15 residues. The germline V gene has CDR1 MDHEN and CDR2 SYDVKM. The CDR3 bases are TGTGCCAGCAGGAGTTTTGCGGAAGGGAACACTGAAGCTTTCTTT. Encoded protein: CASRSFAEGNTEAFF.

CDR3 residues: CASTSFTGWNPSYEQYF. CDR3 DNA: TGTGCCAGCACCTCGTTCACAGGGTGGAACCCCAGCTACGAGCAGTACTTC. The J gene is TRBJ2-7, the V gene TRBV28; maybe TRBD1 (6 bases). This CDR3 spans 17 amino acids. V was pared by 7 bases and J by 3 bases, with 25 bases between. Germline CDR1 is MDHEN and CDR2 is SYDVKM.

The chain joins TRBV15 to TRBJ2-7; D call uncertain. This CDR3 is built from 15 residues. V dropped 0 bases and J dropped 4 bases, with 13 bases sitting between them. In germline, CDR1 is LNHNV, CDR2 YYDKDF (reference sequence). In DNA, the CDR3 is TGTGCCACCAGCAGAGAAAACAGCAGCCCGTACGAGCAGTACTTC. This gives the protein CATSRENSSPYEQYF.

The sample holds a few counts of this clone. The rearrangement links TRBV6-5 to TRBJ2-2; D possibly corresponds to TRBD2 (6 bases). The CDR3 covers 16 residues. V lost 4 bases and J 6 bases, leaving 18 bases between the germline ends. Germline CDR1 and CDR2: MNHEY and SVGAGI. This chain's CDR3 is CASSSPLREKAGELFF. CDR3 sequence (DNA): TGTGCCAGCAGTTCCCCCCTACGGGAGAAGGCCGGGGAGCTGTTTTTT.

This clone was seen a handful of times. This chain links TRBV2 with TRBJ1-4; D is unclear. This CDR3 has 13 amino acids. V was shortened by 4 bases and J by 8 bases, with 11 bases between the two germline ends. CDR1 is SNHLY, CDR2 FYNNEI, per germline. The CDR3 sequence is CASSGAMWEKLFF. DNA of the CDR3: TGTGCCAGCAGTGGGGCCATGTGGGAAAAACTGTTTTTT.

This rearrangement joins TRBV9 to TRBJ1-3; possibly TRBD1 for D (6 bases). Germline loops: CDR1 SGDLS, CDR2 YYNGEE. Trimming took off 3 bases at V and 1 base at J, with 14 bases between the two ends. This CDR3 has 16 amino acids. The CDR3 loop reads CASSGTGFISGNTIYF. CDR3 nucleotides: TGTGCCAGCAGCGGAACAGGGTTTATTTCTGGAAACACCATATATTTT. Combining the CDR3 with reference TRBV9 and TRBJ1-3 gives the whole variable domain DSGVTQTPKHLITATGQRVTLRCSPRSGDLSVYWYQQSLDQGLQFLIQYYNGEERAKGNILERFSAQQFPDLHSELNLSSLELGDSALYFCASSGTGFISGNTIYFGEGSWLTVV.

This clone has a handful of counts. The chain joins TRBV27 to TRBJ2-7, with D possibly TRBD1 on 6 matching bases. Germline V gene sequence: CDR1 MNHEY, CDR2 SMNVEV (reference sequence). V was pared by 7 bases and J by 5 bases, with 12 bases between. The CDR3 length is 12 residues. In DNA, the CDR3 is TGTGCCAGCAAACAGGGATACCACGAGCAGTACTTC. It translates to CASKQGYHEQYF.

The genes are TRBV7-3 and TRBJ1-6; 8 positions match TRBD1. CDR1 is SGHTA, CDR2 FQGTGA, per germline. The CDR3 sequence is 13 residues long. Unmatched junction bases numbered 4, after V lost 5 bases and J lost 10 bases. The CDR3 DNA is TGTGCCAGCAGCGGACAGGGCGGATCACCCCTCCACTTT. This codes for CASSGQGGSPLHF.

This clone has more than one count but fewer than ten. This rearrangement joins TRBV7-9 to TRBJ1-1, with 7 positions matching TRBD1. CDR3 length: 15 residues. Germline V CDR1 and CDR2: SEHNR, FQNEAQ (reference sequence). V lost 5 bases to trimming and J lost 1 base; unmatched junction nucleotides: 7. The CDR3 is CASSLQGDRNTEAFF. As DNA, the CDR3 is TGTGCCAGCAGCCTCCAGGGGGATAGGAACACTGAAGCTTTCTTT.

The CDR3: CASREQGAGTEAFF. CDR3 DNA: TGTGCCAGCAGAGAACAGGGGGCTGGGACTGAAGCTTTCTTT. This chain links TRBV6-6 with TRBJ1-1, with 9 bases fitting TRBD1. The CDR3 is 14 amino acids. The trim removed 6 bases at V and 5 bases at J, leaving 7 bases unmatched. Germline CDR1 MNHNY, CDR2 SVGAGI (reference sequence).

With regard to this clone: Distinct nucleotide sequences in the sample also encode this CDR3. The gene calls are TRBV9 and TRBJ2-3; D unresolved. Germline assignment: CDR1 SGDLS and CDR2 YYNGEE. The CDR3 sequence is 14 residues long. Trimming left V 0 bases short and J 0 bases short, with 5 bases between. CDR3 protein: CASSVARSTDTQYF. CDR3 sequence (DNA): TGTGCCAGCAGCGTAGCACGGAGCACAGATACGCAGTATTTT.